Listed below are T cell receptor beta chains from one sample, sequenced in a study of T cell responses to AZD1222 COVID-19 vaccine. Repertoires were generated with immunoSEQ multiplex PCR, while TCRdb's copy carries only in-frame clones and drops some. The table has about 100,000 clones, 88% seen once; the top ten hold roughly 1.8%. Specimen: peripheral blood, collected on day 0 of AZD1222 vaccination. These receptors were collected from an adult in good health. Both conserved end residues are part of each CDR3. Fields, in order: V gene, J gene, CDR3 protein.

>TRBV7-6|TRBJ1-6
CASSLGATRNNSPLHF
>TRBV29-1|TRBJ2-3
CSAGLAGGTDTQYF
>TRBV2|TRBJ2-5
CASSPGTSGGETQYF
>TRBV27|TRBJ2-7
CASSRGRGGDSYEQYF
>TRBV19|TRBJ2-1
CASSRGGQGARYEQFF
>TRBV4-3|TRBJ1-2
CASSQAGSYGYTF
>TRBV11-2|TRBJ2-7
CASSLRLAYEQYF
>TRBV28|TRBJ2-7
CASSSTGTGTYEQYF
>TRBV4-2|TRBJ1-2
CASSQVPVDYGYTF
>TRBV4-3|TRBJ2-7
CASSSRVHPYEQYF
>TRBV6-5|TRBJ2-5
CASSYLRGETQYF
>TRBV6-5|TRBJ1-2
CASMPGLRNYGYTF
>TRBV29-1|TRBJ1-1
CSVEKKYEAEAFF
>TRBV10-2|TRBJ2-1
CASSASGGMDNEQFF
>TRBV11-3|TRBJ2-1
CASSLTWSTDNNEQFF
>TRBV28|TRBJ2-1
CASSFSGYRGGAIEQFF
>TRBV6-6|TRBJ1-5
CASTGTEGGLGPQHF
>TRBV6-5|TRBJ2-3
CGIAGISTDTQYF
>TRBV27|TRBJ2-1
CASSPLTGEQFF
>TRBV6-6|TRBJ2-1
CASRSPADEQFF
>TRBV6-5|TRBJ1-2
CASSYAQDYGYTF
>TRBV30|TRBJ2-3
CAWRVRLGSRKSTDTQYF
>TRBV28|TRBJ1-2
CASSPQPGTKGFRTHYGYTF
>TRBV7-9|TRBJ2-3
CASSLGGEPNTDTQYF
>TRBV5-4|TRBJ2-4
CASSLGGASLLGNIQYF